This T cell receptor (beta chain) was captured by sequencing in a study of cytomegalovirus exposure and HLA in healthy donors (dated by TCRdb to about 2017). Notes on the research overall: In an earlier analysis of roughly 500 of the donors, 250 to 350 Gb of sequence data and 90 million to 120 million unique TCR beta sequences from about 190 million T cells were reported. An early release covering 550 to 650 HLA-typed donors comprised approximately 300 gigabases of sequencing data and approximately 85 million unique TCR sequences. Of the 350 to 450 genotyped donors, approximately 80% were placed in the genetic ancestry cluster associated with self-reported Caucasian donors. The study aimed to test whether cataloging public T cell receptors could reveal signatures of past pathogen exposure. The study profiled the T cell repertoires of hundreds of subjects by immunosequencing and related them to cytomegalovirus serostatus. In addition to the first cohort of 650 to 750 subjects, a separate validation cohort of 120 different subjects was used. To predict cytomegalovirus infection status, the study combined high-throughput TCR immunosequencing, statistical association of individual TCRs with disease status, and machine learning. A later analysis re-analyzed previously published TCR beta repertoires from 500 to 700 donors and added high-resolution HLA genotyping to study TCR occurrence patterns. In the later analysis, no new phenotypic data were used to find candidate immune exposures; instead, reliance was placed on TCR beta sequences and their occurrence across donors. In an earlier analysis of a few hundred of the donors, high-throughput TCR beta sequencing was used to judge whether each TCR beta V gene segment behaved as functional or pseudogenic. Alongside the repertoire data, information on donor age, sex, ethnicity and CMV serostatus was compiled. A later genetic analysis took genome-wide SNP genotypes for about 55% of the roughly 670 donors and used that subset as a discovery cohort. All discovery cohort repertoires had been generated using a single sequencing platform. Class I and class II HLA loci were covered by the typing at four-digit resolution. The number of typed donors differed by locus: about 629-630 for A, B, C, DRB1 and DQB1; 522 for DQA1; around 610 for DPA1; and some 430 for DPB1. Four to six DR-DQ haplotypes were handled as single units for association and clustering, since linkage in the cohort was strong. Across 398 genotyped donors of the cohort, an average of about 250,000 unique TCR beta nucleotide sequences per donor were sequenced, and roughly a sixth of those sequences were non-productive. What the work shows at the level of the full study, not this receptor alone: The authors suggested that the approach could potentially be generalized to other disease states and immunological phenotypes. A further reported finding was that TCR beta sequences accurately predicted the HLA-A and HLA-B alleles for most subjects in the first cohort. The cohort was sequenced for TCR beta chains only, and without alpha or paired-chain data the features that could be detected were limited. When HLA alleles, especially DR and DQ, strongly co-occurred, TCR associations were difficult to assign to individual alleles. Because HLA typing was missing for some donors at each locus, association tests included only the typed subset. According to a later analysis, TCR association rates differed among HLA loci, with DRB1 alleles showing the most associated TCRs and HLA-C alleles showing the fewest. A later genetic analysis reported fewer N-insertions in productive TCRs among donors in an Asian-associated ancestry cluster than the roughly 720-donor mean. In a later analysis, over 15,000 TCR beta sequences were associated with specific HLA alleles at a false discovery rate of 0.05. A cluster of highly shared sequence variants was judged likely to represent a technical artifact of the sequencing pipeline. The presence/absence analyses assumed that sequencing depth was roughly uniform across donors, and that assumption may not be true. Three of the identified cytomegalovirus-associated TCR beta chains were confirmed in vitro to be specific for cytomegalovirus antigens. A total of 164 TCR beta chains were listed by the study as associated with cytomegalovirus. In a later analysis, most CMV-associated TCR beta chains were found to appear HLA-restricted, with HLA associations seemingly driven largely by CMV exposure. Correlated functional status among segregating V segments might reflect linkage disequilibrium, but an unknown experimental factor could not be ruled out. In a later analysis, several top co-occurrence clusters were reported to appear linked to parvovirus B19, influenza, CMV and Epstein-Barr virus. The only immune exposure information available for the cohort was CMV serostatus. The classifier was reported to diagnose cytomegalovirus status with high specificity and sensitivity in both the original and validation cohorts. A later genetic analysis associated a missense DCLRE1C variant with V-gene and J-gene trimming of TCR beta chains, and an independent cohort replicated the association. A later analysis found that HLA-associated TCR beta chains were more clonally expanded and had lower generation probabilities than equally common non-associated chains. The earlier analysis of nearly 600 of the donors excluded seventeen rarely observed V segments, including chromosome 9 orphons, because counts were too low. In an earlier analysis of about 550 of the donors, most TCR beta V segments were observed in productive rearrangements about 90% or about 30% of the time, broadly matching IMGT annotations. Most TCR sequences were seen in very few donors, while some public TCRs were found in many individuals.

As concerns this clone: Its binding antigen is unknown. One base away there is no much larger clone; base qualities are not given.

In total, approximately 690 healthy bone marrow donors made up the cohort. All cohort members were sampled while nominally healthy, although unrecorded immune exposures were likely present. The donor was CMV seronegative and was included in the group of a few hundred seronegative cohort members. A peripheral blood sample was collected from each donor, and TCR beta sequencing was performed on peripheral blood mononuclear cells. The Qiagen DNeasy Blood Extraction Kit was used to extract genomic DNA from the blood cell samples. Library preparation used the immunoSEQ multiplex PCR assay. For the multiplex PCR, a mixture combining 60 forward primers for TCR Vbeta segments and 13 reverse primers for TCR Jbeta segments was used. The CDR3 region of rearranged TCR beta genes was amplified from genomic DNA by a multiplex PCR assay. Amplified TCR beta libraries were sequenced as 87-base-pair reads on the Illumina HiSeq System. The published analysis was carried out like this. In a later analysis, tens of millions of unique TCR beta chains were counted across the roughly 670 repertoires, and roughly 10 million of these chains were shared by at least two donors. Raw reads were error-corrected and collapsed into unique sequences with a nearest-neighbor algorithm that merged closely related sequences to remove PCR and sequencing errors. V, D and J gene segments were assigned by aligning CDR3 sequences to IMGT reference sequences. For a sequence to be retained, a match of at least six nucleotides to both a V gene segment and a J gene segment was required. A rearrangement was called productive if the CDR3 had no stop codons and remained in frame with V and J, and every other rearrangement was called non-productive. CDR3 was defined according to IMGT convention as the region running from the second conserved V-encoded cysteine to the conserved J-encoded phenylalanine. The earlier analysis of about 620 of the donors excluded sequences that lacked an unambiguous match to a single V gene segment. In an earlier analysis of 500 to 750 of the donors, V segments were called functional above 56.7% productive rearrangements and were called segregating when the between-donor standard deviation exceeded 5%. To diagnose cytomegalovirus status from the catalog of TCR beta chain sequences, a statistical classification framework was built. A later analysis assigned V and J genes by comparing TCR nucleotide sequences with IMGT/GENE-DB human TR gene sequences. A later analysis assigned CDR3 sequences and most-parsimonious VDJ recombination scenarios with the TCRdist pipeline. In a later analysis, each TCR beta chain was defined by its CDR3 amino acid sequence together with its V-gene family, and reads lacking a unique V-gene family were excluded. In a later analysis, around 650 highly shared, low-generation-probability nucleotide sequences were removed to address suspected cross-contamination and a sequencing artifact. In a later analysis, a clonal expansion index was calculated for each public chain from normalized within-repertoire ranks of inferred template counts. In a later analysis, generation probabilities were computed with a VDJ recombination model fitted to out-of-frame rearrangements, and the resulting probabilities were checked against IGoR. In a later analysis, TCR-TCR, TCR-HLA and TCR-CMV co-occurrence was scored with hypergeometric tests, and a repertoire-size bias correction was applied to TCR pairs. A later analysis estimated false discovery rates by permuting HLA or CMV assignments 20 times. In a later analysis, co-occurring TCRs were grouped using DBSCAN, with TCRdist sequence similarity added in when clustering inside HLA-allele-positive subsets. Repertoires with fewer than 30,000 or more than 120,000 public chains were left out of co-occurrence clustering, as were five repertoires with anomalous nucleotide sharing. This is the immuneACCESS table as TCRdb keeps it, with only in-frame sequences that have V and J called. A part of the clones is gone; compared with another copy, unresolved V genes explain less than half, and the rest is unexplained. For V, J and clone size, that table is used; D and trimming come from the DNA. Counted in this sample were some 170,000 clones; approximately 80% of them appeared once. Jointly, the top ten make up about 3.1% of the sample.

Sequenced sample: PBMCs. The TCR originated in a female donor in good health and CMV-seronegative.

The nucleotides read TGTGCCAGCAGCCGGGACAAGGGCTCCTACAATGAGCAGTTCTTC. This yields the protein CASSRDKGSYNEQFF. The chain is made from TRBV9 and TRBJ2-1, with TRBD1 perhaps the D gene, on 6 matching bases. Taken from cysteine to phenylalanine, the CDR3 has 15 residues. Kept here is only the CDR3 DNA, which spans 45 bases and is read in frame from base 1. The germline V gene sets CDR1 to SGDLS and CDR2 to YYNGEE. V is shortened by 4 bases, J by 0 bases, and the region joining them spans 11 bases.